The 19 T cell receptor beta chains reported below all come from one sample, sequenced in a study of read filtering for tumor transcriptome and immune sequencing. This library used approximately 0.4 ug RNA and molecular barcoded adaptors spanning alpha/delta and beta/gamma chains. Via MiXCR, TCRdb re-called the reads, giving one row per CDR3 protein. In the table there are roughly 130,000 distinct CDR3 sequences, roughly 13% of which are singletons. Sequences were obtained from a population of CD138-negative cells sorted from bone marrow. Every receptor here comes from a donor over 35 with multiple myeloma.

At least ten counts were recorded for this clonotype. This chain's CDR3 is CASSPEGTQEKLFF. The CDR3 bases are TGTGCCAGCTCACCAGAAGGGACACAAGAAAAACTGTTTTTT. V and J are TRBV18 and TRBJ1-4, with a weak D call TRBD1 (6 bases). Trimming stripped 2 bases from V and 8 bases from J, with 12 bases between. The germline CDR1 and CDR2 sequences are KGHSH and LQKENI. CDR3 length: 14 residues.

This clonotype was seen many times. The chain carries TRBV20-1 and TRBJ1-2; TRBD1 matches at 8 bases. CDR1 is DFQATT, CDR2 SNEGSKA, per germline (reference sequence). V was pared by 3 bases and J by 4 bases, with 4 bases of the junction left unmatched. The CDR3 is made up of 13 amino acids. The DNA of the CDR3 is TGCAGTGCTAGGACAGGGGAGGGCTATGGCTACACCTTC. Translation: CSARTGEGYGYTF.

This clonotype was picked up many times. The V gene is TRBV20-1, the J gene TRBJ1-4; weak D call: TRBD1 (5 bases). CDR1 and CDR2 from the germline V gene are DFQATT and SNEGSKA (reference sequence). V shed 1 base and J shed 8 bases, with 14 bases lying between them. This CDR3 is built from 14 residues. In DNA, the CDR3 is TGCAGTGCTAGAGGGGAGGGGATTGGAGAAAAACTGTTTTTT. Its translation is CSARGEGIGEKLFF.

As to this clonotype: Possible read error: a much larger clone is one base away. The chain recombines TRBV6-5 with TRBJ1-5, with D unresolved. Germline V CDR1 and CDR2: MNHEY, SVGAGI. The V end lost 8 bases, the J end lost 9 bases, and 14 bases lay between the germline ends. This CDR3 contains 12 residues. Written as DNA, the CDR3 is TGTGCCAGCGGTCCTGCCGGTGGGCCCCAGCATTTT. Translating gives CASGPAGGPQHF.

This clonotype was seen ten or more times. This rearrangement joins TRBV6-1 to TRBJ2-1; 9 bases line up with TRBD1. The J segment lost 4 bases and the V segment lost 6 bases, leaving 13 bases of the junction unmatched. Germline V gene data show CDR1 as MNHNS and CDR2 as SASEGT. The CDR3 spans 17 residues. The DNA for the CDR3 is TGTGCCAGCAGCTTTCTCCCCGGGACAGGGACTTACAATGAGCAGTTCTTC. It translates to CASSFLPGTGTYNEQFF.

This clonotype was detected ten times or more. This sequence joins TRBV6-2 or TRBV6-3 and TRBJ2-5; D is unclear. The CDR3 has 12 residues. Germline V gives CDR1 MNHEY, CDR2 SVGEGT. Trimming took 7 bases from V and 4 from J, leaving 10 bases between them. The CDR3, as DNA: TGTGCCAGCATGGACCCAAGAGAGACCCAGTACTTC. Encoded protein: CASMDPRETQYF.

In its sample, this clonotype was seen many times. The J gene is TRBJ1-6, the V gene TRBV12-3 or TRBV12-4; D not certain. This CDR3 is built from 13 residues. V lost 3 bases and J 7 bases, leaving 7 bases between the germline ends. CDR3 sequence: CASSLEVNSPLHF. CDR3 DNA sequence: TGTGCCAGCAGTTTGGAGGTCAATTCACCCCTCCACTTT.

This clonotype was detected a few times. Here the CDR3 omits its conserved ending phenylalanine or tryptophan, so a read error is the likely source. The chain joins TRBV5-1 to TRBJ2-7; 9 bases fit TRBD2. The CDR3 spans 15 residues. The V gene end was trimmed by 0 bases and the J gene end by 4 bases; junction bases not matched to a gene: 5. The V gene's germline CDR1 is SGHRS and CDR2 YFSETQ. The CDR3 DNA follows: TGCGCCAGCAGCTTGGTGGCGGGAGGGCGGTACGAGCAGTACTCC. Amino acid sequence: CASSLVAGGRYEQYS.

This clonotype was seen at least ten times. CDR3 sequence (DNA): TGCGCCAGCAGCTTGACAGGGCGAAATCAGCCCCAGCATTTT. It is translated as CASSLTGRNQPQHF. J is TRBJ1-5 and V is TRBV5-1; D might be TRBD1 (6 bases). Germline loops: CDR1 SGHRS, CDR2 YFSETQ. The length of the CDR3 is 14 residues. Trimming pared 1 base from V and 4 bases from J, leaving 9 bases between.

As regards this clonotype: The junction and the germline gene differ at one end; a read error may be behind it. J is TRBJ2-5 and V is TRBV6-1; D is possibly TRBD1 or TRBD2 (5 bases each). Germline loops: CDR1 MNHNS, CDR2 SASEGT. The CDR3 loop spans 16 amino acids. The chain's CDR3 is CASTLAPGASQGTQYF. The CDR3 nucleotides are TGTGCCAGCACCTTGGCCCCCGGGGCATCCCAAGGGACCCAGTACTTC.

This chain joins TRBV7-9 and TRBJ1-3, with no clear D. CDR1 is SEHNR, CDR2 FQNEAQ, per germline (reference sequence). The V end lost 1 base, the J end lost 4 bases, and 14 bases lay between the germline ends. The CDR3 has 16 residues. The CDR3 loop reads CASSLGTAARGNTIYF. The DNA for the CDR3 is TGTGCCAGCAGCTTAGGAACGGCAGCAAGGGGAAACACCATATATTTT.

This clonotype was picked up many times. The CDR3 is CASSSAGGSEQFF. In nucleotides, the CDR3 is TGTGCCAGCAGCTCGGCGGGCGGGTCAGAGCAGTTCTTC. The rearrangement links TRBV7-3 to TRBJ2-1, with D possibly being TRBD2 (5 bases). The CDR3 totals 13 residues. The V and J ends lost 4 bases and 10 bases respectively, with 14 bases between them. The germline V gene has CDR1 SGHTA and CDR2 FQGTGA.

The chain is built from TRBV29-1 and TRBJ1-3; the D gene is possibly TRBD1 (5 bases). The germline V gene encodes CDR1 SQVTM and CDR2 ANQGSEA. The CDR3 extends over 14 amino acids. Deletions cut 4 bases from V and 0 bases from J, with 10 bases between. The CDR3 nucleotides read TGCAGCGTTGGAGCGGGGCTCTCTGGAAACACCATATATTTT. Translation: CSVGAGLSGNTIYF.

This clonotype was observed many times. V is TRBV20-1 and J is TRBJ2-3; TRBD2 matches at 10 bases. V was clipped by 5 bases and J by 6 bases; unmatched bases: 17. The CDR3 sequence is 17 residues long. Germline CDR1 is DFQATT and CDR2 is SNEGSKA (reference sequence). Here the CDR3 DNA reads TGCAGTGCTCAACCCAGGGGTTTAGCGGGGGGCCCCGATACGCAGTATTTT. Translated, it gives CSAQPRGLAGGPDTQYF.

This clonotype was recorded many times. The genes are TRBV5-1 and TRBJ1-1, with D possibly matching TRBD1 (5 bases). Germline CDR1 reads SGHRS; CDR2 reads YFSETQ. The length of the CDR3 is 14 residues. Trimming removed 3 bases at V and 7 bases at J, with 16 bases between. The CDR3: CASSSGRGEDEAFF. Here the CDR3 DNA reads TGCGCCAGCAGCTCGGGTCGGGGGGAGGATGAAGCTTTCTTT.

At least ten counts were recorded for this clonotype. J is TRBJ1-1 and V is TRBV7-9; unclear D gene. V was shortened by 3 bases and J by 4 bases, with 12 bases between the two germline ends. CDR1 is SEHNR and CDR2 is FQNEAQ in the germline V gene (reference sequence). This CDR3 is built from 14 residues. CDR3 in DNA: TGTGCCAGCAGCTTTCGGGAAACTGGCACTGAAGCTTTCTTT. As protein: CASSFRETGTEAFF.

This clonotype was detected many times. The chain uses TRBV12-3 or TRBV12-4 and TRBJ2-1; TRBD2 matches at 11 bases. This CDR3 comprises 15 residues. With V trimmed by 5 bases and J by 8 bases, 8 bases remained unmatched. DNA of the CDR3: TGTGCCAGCAGTAGATTAGCGGGGGGGCCCGATGAGCAGTTCTTC. Translating gives CASSRLAGGPDEQFF.

This clonotype was counted many times. The CDR3 protein is CSADIPSGGSADTQYF. In DNA form, the CDR3 reads TGCAGTGCCGATATCCCTAGCGGGGGGTCGGCAGATACGCAGTATTTT. The rearrangement uses TRBV20-1 and TRBJ2-3; 11 nucleotides align to TRBD2. The CDR3 is made up of 16 amino acids. Per germline, CDR1 DFQATT and CDR2 SNEGSKA (reference sequence). After removal of 6 bases from V and 4 bases from J, the junction contained 12 bases not matched to a gene.

This clonotype has ten or more counts. This likely comes from a read error, as the CDR3 has no conserved phenylalanine or tryptophan at its end. CDR3 DNA sequence: TGCGCCAGCAGAAAGGTGGACGGGAACACAGATACGCAGTATTTA. This translates into CASRKVDGNTDTQYL. The chain has TRBV5-1 and TRBJ2-3; possible D gene TRBD2, 5 bases. V shed 5 bases and J shed 2 bases, with 15 bases lying between them. In germline, CDR1 is SGHRS, CDR2 YFSETQ. The CDR3 sequence is 15 residues long.